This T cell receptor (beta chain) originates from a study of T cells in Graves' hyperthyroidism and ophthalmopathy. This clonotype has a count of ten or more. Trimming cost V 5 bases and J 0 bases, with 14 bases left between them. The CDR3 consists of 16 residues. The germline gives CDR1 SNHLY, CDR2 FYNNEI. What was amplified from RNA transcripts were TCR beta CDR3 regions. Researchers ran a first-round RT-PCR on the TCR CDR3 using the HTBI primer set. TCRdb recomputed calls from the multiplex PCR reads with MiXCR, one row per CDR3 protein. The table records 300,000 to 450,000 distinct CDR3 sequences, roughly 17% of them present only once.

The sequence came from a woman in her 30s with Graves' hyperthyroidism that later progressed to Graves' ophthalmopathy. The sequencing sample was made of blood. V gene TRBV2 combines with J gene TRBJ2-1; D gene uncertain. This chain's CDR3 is CASSRDFPSSYNEQFF. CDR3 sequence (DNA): TGTGCCAGCAGTAGAGACTTCCCGAGCTCCTACAATGAGCAGTTCTTC.